The 27 T cell receptor beta chains reported below all come from one sample, sequenced in a study of cytomegalovirus exposure and HLA in healthy donors. Sequencing was performed with immunoSEQ multiplex PCR; in TCRdb, only in-frame clones are kept and a portion is missing. The sample lists tens of thousands of clones, around 94% seen once, with approximately 2.3% in the top ten. The sample comprised PBMCs. These receptors all stem from a man aged 18 to 29 in good health and CMV-seronegative.

The chain has TRBV7-8 and TRBJ1-1; possibly TRBD1 for D (6 bases). Trimming cost V 4 bases and J 3 bases, with 15 bases left between them. The CDR3 runs 15 residues. From germline, CDR1 is SGHVS and CDR2 FQNEAQ. The CDR3 loop is CASSSAPGEHTEAFF. The CDR3 DNA reads TGTGCCAGCAGCTCAGCCCCAGGGGAGCACACTGAAGCTTTCTTT. The full variable domain, its missing parts supplied by reference TRBV7-8 and TRBJ1-1, is GAGVSQSPRYKVAKRGQDVALRCDPISGHVSLFWYQQALGQGPEFLTYFQNEAQLDKSGLPSDRFFAERPEGSVSTLKIQRTQQEDSAVYLCASSSAPGEHTEAFFGQGTRLTVV.

The CDR3 coding sequence is TGTGCCAGCAGCTCCGCTAGCGGGAGGGAAAGCACCGGGGAGCTGTTTTTT. Translated: CASSSASGRESTGELFF. The chain combines TRBV5-4 with TRBJ2-2; 12 bases match TRBD2. Germline values: CDR1 SGHNT, CDR2 YYREEE (reference sequence). V dropped 3 bases and J dropped 4; count of bases not matched to a gene: 7. The CDR3 spans 17 residues.

The chain carries TRBV11-2 and TRBJ2-5; D is uncertain. The CDR3 has 13 amino acids. Trimming cost V 1 base and J 2 bases, with 5 bases left between them. In germline, CDR1 is SGHAT, CDR2 FQNNGV. CDR3 sequence reads: CASSLGPQETQYF. CDR3 DNA sequence: TGTGCCAGCAGCTTAGGGCCTCAAGAGACCCAGTACTTC.

The chain is built from TRBV5-1 and TRBJ2-3; 10 nucleotides line up with TRBD2. The CDR3 length is 16 residues. Per the germline V gene, CDR1 is SGHRS and CDR2 is YFSETQ. Trimming cost V 4 bases and J 4 bases; bases outside gene matches: 9. CDR3 nucleotides: TGCGCCAGCAGCGAACAACCTCTAGCGGGGGCAGATACGCAGTATTTT. This gives the protein CASSEQPLAGADTQYF.

The V gene is TRBV7-2, the J gene TRBJ2-7; 7 bases map to TRBD1. V gave up 5 bases and J gave up 3 bases; unmatched junction bases: 4. Germline V gene lookup returns CDR1 SGHTA and CDR2 FQGNSA. The CDR3 extends over 13 amino acids. The CDR3 region is CASSNRDSYEQYF. DNA for the CDR3: TGTGCCAGCAGCAACCGGGACAGCTACGAGCAGTACTTC.

This clone was counted once. This chain links TRBV7-9 with TRBJ2-6; 8 positions match TRBD1. This CDR3 is built from 17 residues. The ends lost 6 bases at V and 1 base at J; junction bases unmatched: 8. Germline values: CDR1 SEHNR, CDR2 FQNEAQ (reference sequence). CDR3 region: CASSTTGGSSGANVLTF. CDR3 nucleotide sequence: TGTGCCAGCAGTACCACAGGGGGTTCGTCTGGGGCCAACGTCCTGACTTTC.

This chain connects TRBV7-2 to TRBJ2-3, with a tentative D call TRBD1 (6 bases). CDR1 is SGHTA, CDR2 FQGNSA, per germline. Trimming stripped 5 bases from V and 4 bases from J, with 19 bases between. CDR3 length: 16 amino acids. The CDR3 nucleotides are TGTGCCAGCAGCCTGAGGGAGTACAGGGCCCCAGATACGCAGTATTTT. Translated: CASSLREYRAPDTQYF.

In DNA form, the CDR3 reads TGTGCCAGCAGCTTAGTCCCAAGGGGGGGCACCAGCTCCTACGAGCAGTACTTC. It is translated as CASSLVPRGGTSSYEQYF. This rearrangement joins TRBV7-2 to TRBJ2-7, with a weak D call TRBD2 (7 bases). V shed 1 base and J shed 0 bases, with 19 bases lying between them. The CDR3 length is 18 residues. The V gene's germline CDR1 is SGHTA and CDR2 FQGNSA.

The genes are TRBV29-1 and TRBJ2-1, with 7 nucleotides matching TRBD2. The CDR3 is 13 amino acids. Germline trimming cut 6 bases from V and 2 bases from J; bases unmatched to any gene: 4. Per the germline V gene, CDR1 is SQVTM and CDR2 is ANQGSEA. In nucleotides, the CDR3 is TGCAGCGTCACAGGACTAGCCTACAATGAGCAGTTCTTC. It translates to CSVTGLAYNEQFF.

This chain links TRBV21-1 with TRBJ1-5; TRBD1 reflects the table's D call only, with no check against the DNA. TRBV21-1 is a recognized pseudogene. CDR3 length equals 16 residues. CDR3 bases: TGTGCCAGCAGCAAAGCAAGACAGCCCCAAGCACAGCCCCAGCATTTT. It yields the protein CASSKARQPQAQPQHF.

This clone appeared a single time. One junction end disagrees with the germline gene, perhaps due to a read error. J is TRBJ2-5 and V is TRBV9; TRBD1 agrees at 9 bases. The CDR3 extends over 15 amino acids. Germline-derived CDR1 and CDR2 are SGDLS and YYNGEE. DNA of the CDR3: TGTGCCAGCAGCGTAGATGATCGTGCAGGACAGGGGCTAAACTTC. Protein: CASSVDDRAGQGLNF. Looking up the rest from reference TRBV9 and TRBJ2-5 gives the full variable domain: DSGVTQTPKHLITATGQRVTLRCSPRSGDLSVYWYQQSLDQGLQFLIQYYNGEERAKGNILERFSAQQFPDLHSELNLSSLELGDSALYFCASSVDDRAGQGLNFGPGTRLLVL.

The J gene is TRBJ1-2, the V gene TRBV15; D uncertain. V lost 10 bases and J 3 bases, leaving 21 bases between the germline ends. The CDR3 is made up of 15 amino acids. Germline lookup yields CDR1 LNHNV and CDR2 YYDKDF (reference sequence). The CDR3 nucleotides are TGTGCCATCAAGCAACAACGGGCGGGTGACTATGGCTACACCTTC. Translating it yields CAIKQQRAGDYGYTF.

This clone turned up a few times. V and J are TRBV19 and TRBJ1-3; possibly TRBD1 for D (6 bases). Germline V CDR1 and CDR2: LNHDA, SQIVND (reference sequence). V was cut by 3 bases and J by 8 bases, with 17 bases left in between. This CDR3 region has 15 residues. The CDR3: CASSMKGPGEDTIYF. DNA for the CDR3: TGTGCCAGTAGTATGAAGGGACCAGGGGAAGACACCATATATTTT.

The rearrangement uses TRBV18 and TRBJ2-3; D is undetermined. Trimming removed 2 bases from V and 2 bases from J, with 14 bases in between. This CDR3 contains 16 residues. Germline loops: CDR1 KGHSH, CDR2 LQKENI. CDR3 amino acids: CASSPVAGADTDTQYF. CDR3 nucleotide sequence: TGTGCCAGCTCACCAGTCGCCGGAGCCGACACAGATACGCAGTATTTT.

The chain joins TRBV7-9 to TRBJ2-2, with D perhaps TRBD1 (5 bases). The CDR3 is 14 residues long. V lost 1 base and J 3 bases, leaving 6 bases between the germline ends. CDR1 SEHNR and CDR2 FQNEAQ come from the germline V gene (reference sequence). This CDR3 reads CASSLGRDTGELFF. The CDR3 DNA is TGTGCCAGCAGCTTAGGCAGGGACACCGGGGAGCTGTTTTTT. Based on the CDR3 plus reference TRBV7-9 and TRBJ2-2, the full variable domain is DTGVSQNPRHKITKRGQNVTFRCDPISEHNRLYWYRQTLGQGPEFLTYFQNEAQLEKSRLLSDRFSAERPKGSFSTLEIQRTEQGDSAMYLCASSLGRDTGELFFGEGSRLTVL.

This chain uses TRBV7-9 with TRBJ2-2, with a tentative D call TRBD2 (7 bases). Per the germline V gene, CDR1 is SEHNR and CDR2 is FQNEAQ (reference sequence). Trimming left V 1 base short and J 6 bases short, with 15 bases between. The CDR3 extends over 16 amino acids. CDR3 sequence reads: CASSLEGGPSAGELFF. The DNA of the CDR3 is TGTGCCAGCAGCTTAGAGGGGGGGCCTTCGGCCGGGGAGCTGTTTTTT.

The chain combines TRBV5-8 with TRBJ1-2; D might be TRBD1 (6 bases). Germline loops: CDR1 SGHTS, CDR2 YDEGEE. Trimming cost V 7 bases and J 2 bases, with 15 bases left between them. The CDR3 has 14 amino acids. CDR3: CASLYPGVNYGYTF. CDR3 DNA sequence: TGTGCCAGCCTTTATCCAGGGGTGAACTATGGCTACACCTTC. Using reference TRBV5-8 and TRBJ1-2 for the parts outside the CDR3, the full variable domain is EAGVTQSPTHLIKTRGQQATLRCSPISGHTSVYWYQQALGLGLQFLLWYDEGEERNRGNFPPRFSGRQFPNYSSELNVNALELEDSALYLCASLYPGVNYGYTFGSGTRLTVV.

The chain joins TRBV5-4 to TRBJ1-3; the D gene is possibly TRBD1 (6 bases). From germline, CDR1 is SGHNT and CDR2 YYREEE (reference sequence). The CDR3 consists of 15 residues. The V end lost 0 bases, the J end lost 1 base, and 8 bases lay between the germline ends. CDR3 amino acids: CASSLDRESGNTIYF. CDR3 DNA: TGTGCCAGCAGCTTGGACAGGGAATCTGGAAACACCATATATTTT.

The J gene is TRBJ1-1, the V gene TRBV7-2; maybe TRBD1 (5 bases). Germline values: CDR1 SGHTA, CDR2 FQGNSA. With 6 bases removed from V and 3 bases from J, the gap between germline ends came to 11 bases. The CDR3 covers 13 residues. For the CDR3, the DNA is TGTGCCAGCAGGAGGGGAGGTCACACTGAAGCTTTCTTT. Its translation is CASRRGGHTEAFF.

This chain links TRBV14 with TRBJ2-7; TRBD2 is a possible D gene (6 bases). The germline gives CDR1 SGHDN, CDR2 FVKESK. CDR3 length equals 13 residues. Trimming left V 8 bases short and J 1 base short, with 12 bases between. CDR3 amino acids: CASRPRGSYEQYF. The DNA of the CDR3 is TGTGCCAGCCGCCCGCGGGGTTCCTACGAGCAGTACTTC.

This clone has a handful of counts. The chain employs TRBV27 and TRBJ2-1, with D possibly matching TRBD2 (5 bases). The CDR3 spans 14 residues. The V end lost 1 base, the J end lost 3 bases, and 7 bases lay between the germline ends. CDR1 and CDR2 from the germline V gene are MNHEY and SMNVEV (reference sequence). CDR3 protein: CASSLWENYNEQFF. CDR3 coding DNA: TGTGCCAGCAGTTTATGGGAGAACTACAATGAGCAGTTCTTC.

In its sample, this clone was seen once. In DNA form, the CDR3 reads TGTGCCAGCCACCGCCCGGCCGGCAGGAATGAGCAGTTCTTC. It codes for CASHRPAGRNEQFF. V is TRBV11-2 and J is TRBJ2-1; the D is unclear. CDR1 is SGHAT and CDR2 is FQNNGV in the germline V gene. The ends were cut back, 8 bases at V and 7 bases at J, with 18 bases in the middle. The CDR3 contains 14 residues.

The CDR3 is CASSLGGTVGTEAFF. DNA for the CDR3: TGCGCCAGCAGCTTGGGTGGGACAGTCGGCACTGAAGCTTTCTTT. The chain carries TRBV5-1 and TRBJ1-1; TRBD1 aligns across 7 bases. With 0 bases clipped from V and 4 bases from J, the junction kept 6 bases outside the gene matches. The germline V gene encodes CDR1 SGHRS and CDR2 YFSETQ. This CDR3 is built from 15 residues.

This chain connects TRBV28 to TRBJ2-1; 7 positions match TRBD2. Looked up from germline, CDR1 is MDHEN and CDR2 is SYDVKM. The CDR3 loop spans 14 amino acids. Losses at the gene ends were 3 bases for V and 3 bases for J; bases not matched to a gene: 2. CDR3 region: CASSFLAVYNEQFF. The CDR3 nucleotides read TGTGCCAGCAGTTTCCTAGCGGTCTACAATGAGCAGTTCTTC.

This chain uses TRBV6-5 with TRBJ1-2, with a tentative D call TRBD1 (5 bases). CDR1 and CDR2 (germline): MNHEY, SVGAGI. V was cut by 2 bases and J by 4 bases, with 11 bases left in between. This CDR3 has 14 residues. CDR3 coding DNA: TGTGCCAGCAGTTACCCCACGGGGGGCTATGGCTACACCTTC. Translating gives CASSYPTGGYGYTF.

In this sample, this clone turned up a few times. CDR3 sequence (DNA): TGCAGCGCGTCCTTCGACAATGAGCAGTTCTTC. This gives the protein CSASFDNEQFF. The chain links TRBV29-1 to TRBJ2-1, with D unresolved. Trimming pared 7 bases from V and 5 bases from J, leaving 9 bases between. The germline gives CDR1 SQVTM, CDR2 ANQGSEA. This CDR3 region has 11 residues.

The chain recombines TRBV29-1 with TRBJ2-2; 13 bases map to TRBD2. V shed 7 bases, J shed 6 bases, and the junction held 5 bases outside the gene matches. This CDR3 is built from 14 residues. Germline V gene sequence: CDR1 SQVTM, CDR2 ANQGSEA. The CDR3 DNA is TGCAGCGCTCGGACTAGCGGGAGTGCCGGGGAGCTGTTTTTT. Amino acid sequence: CSARTSGSAGELFF.